The 17 T cell receptor beta chains below come from one sample, sequenced in a study of beta chain features in type 1 diabetes. Sequenced material consisted of expressed TCRB transcripts (all of the isolated RNA was reverse transcribed). The repertoire was sequenced with immunoSEQ multiplex PCR; TCRdb's copy has only in-frame clones and lacks some. The table has approximately 250,000 clones, around an eighth seen once. The sequenced sample was naive CD4+ T cells from blood. These receptors were obtained from a woman between 40 and 50 years old in good health.

This clone appeared a few times. This chain connects TRBV4-1 to TRBJ2-1; the match to TRBD2 covers 8 bases. The germline CDR1 and CDR2 sequences are MGHRA and YSYEKL. V was clipped by 1 base and J by 7 bases; unmatched bases: 9. This CDR3 contains 16 residues. Here the CDR3 DNA reads TGCGCCAGCAGCCAAGTATTTAGCGGGGCCGGGAATGAGCAGTTCTTC. This gives the protein CASSQVFSGAGNEQFF.

The chain links TRBV2 to TRBJ1-2, with 9 bases matching TRBD1. Germline V lookup: CDR1 SNHLY, CDR2 FYNNEI. The CDR3 is 13 residues long. The V and J ends lost 3 bases and 5 bases, in that order; junction bases with no gene match: 1. CDR3 region: CASSDGQGYGYTF. The CDR3, as DNA: TGTGCCAGCAGTGACGGACAGGGGTATGGCTACACCTTC.

This clone has just a few counts. The chain carries TRBV19 and TRBJ1-1, with D possibly being TRBD1 (5 bases). Germline CDR1 is LNHDA and CDR2 is SQIVND (reference sequence). Trimming pared 4 bases from V and 3 bases from J, leaving 12 bases between. This CDR3 contains 14 residues. The CDR3 loop is CASSSLQGDTEAFF. CDR3 nucleotide sequence: TGTGCCAGTAGTAGCCTCCAAGGGGACACTGAAGCTTTCTTT.

Only a few counts were recorded for this clone. This chain links TRBV5-1 with TRBJ1-1; weak D call: TRBD1 (6 bases). The V gene's germline CDR1 is SGHRS and CDR2 YFSETQ. The V end lost 0 bases, the J end lost 4 bases, and 13 bases lay between the germline ends. The CDR3 runs to 15 residues. CDR3 in DNA: TGCGCCAGCAGCTTGGCTCAGGGGTGGATCACTGAAGCTTTCTTT. Its translation is CASSLAQGWITEAFF.

Only a few counts were recorded for this clone. This chain connects TRBV10-3 to TRBJ2-5; D uncertain. Per germline, CDR1 ENHRY and CDR2 SYGVKD. This CDR3 is built from 16 residues. Trimming removed 0 bases from V and 1 base from J, with 12 bases in between. The CDR3 region has the DNA TGTGCCATCAGTGAGTCGGGTGAAAAGCGCCAAGAGACCCAGTACTTC. Translating gives CAISESGEKRQETQYF.

Only a few counts were recorded for this clone. The chain combines TRBV5-1 with TRBJ1-1, with 7 positions matching TRBD1. Germline trimming cut 0 bases from V and 2 bases from J; bases unmatched to any gene: 4. This CDR3 has 15 residues. Per the germline V gene, CDR1 is SGHRS and CDR2 is YFSETQ. In DNA form, the CDR3 reads TGCGCCAGCAGCTTGGGATGGACAGGAAACACTGAAGCTTTCTTT. It specifies CASSLGWTGNTEAFF.

The chain combines TRBV2 with TRBJ2-5, with a possible D match to TRBD2 (5 bases). The CDR3 has 12 amino acids. Trimming took 11 bases from V and 2 from J, leaving 12 bases between them. Germline CDR1 SNHLY, CDR2 FYNNEI. The CDR3 loop reads CASGEIQETQYF. As DNA, the CDR3 is TGTGCCTCCGGGGAGATTCAAGAGACCCAGTACTTC.

This clone showed up just a few times. J is TRBJ2-2 and V is TRBV2, with D possibly being TRBD1 (6 bases). This CDR3 region has 14 residues. Deletions cut 4 bases from V and 6 bases from J, with 12 bases between. Germline assignment: CDR1 SNHLY and CDR2 FYNNEI. CDR3 loop: CASSARGWSGELFF. CDR3 DNA sequence: TGTGCCAGCAGTGCCAGGGGATGGTCCGGGGAGCTGTTTTTT. Full variable domain (missing parts from reference TRBV2 and TRBJ2-2): EPEVTQTPSHQVTQMGQEVILRCVPISNHLYFYWYRQILGQKVEFLVSFYNNEISEKSEIFDDQFSVERPDGSNFTLKIRSTKLEDSAMYFCASSARGWSGELFFGEGSRLTVL.

V and J are TRBV5-1 and TRBJ1-4; no firm D call. This CDR3 is 15 amino acids long. V lost 4 bases to trimming and J lost 2 bases, with 12 bases between them. Looked up from germline, CDR1 is SGHRS and CDR2 is YFSETQ. CDR3 protein: CASSPRTVTNEKLFF. Written as DNA, the CDR3 is TGCGCCAGCAGCCCCCGGACTGTCACTAATGAAAAACTGTTTTTT.

This clone was detected a few times. This chain uses TRBV13 with TRBJ2-7; possible D gene TRBD2, 7 bases. CDR3 length: 15 amino acids. Germline CDR1 is PRHDT and CDR2 is FYEKMQ (reference sequence). Trimming shortened V by 4 bases and J by 0 bases, and 13 bases separated the two germline ends. The CDR3 reads CASSSGGPTSYEQYF. The CDR3 region has the DNA TGTGCCAGCAGCTCCGGGGGGCCAACCTCCTACGAGCAGTACTTC.

The chain combines TRBV5-6 with TRBJ2-7; 8 bases line up with TRBD1. This CDR3 comprises 15 residues. Germline values: CDR1 SGHDT, CDR2 YYEEEE. V shed 2 bases and J 7 bases; nucleotides not matched to a gene: 11. The CDR3 DNA reads as TGTGCCAGCAGCTTTGGGACAGGCCCCCGAAGTGAGCAGTACTTC. As protein: CASSFGTGPRSEQYF. Combining the CDR3 with reference TRBV5-6 and TRBJ2-7 gives the whole variable domain DAGVTQSPTHLIKTRGQQVTLRCSPKSGHDTVSWYQQALGQGPQFIFQYYEEEERQRGNFPDRFSGHQFPNYSSELNVNALLLGDSALYLCASSFGTGPRSEQYFGPGTRLTVT.

This clone was counted a few times. The V and J genes are TRBV6-6 and TRBJ1-1; 7 bases match TRBD1. Germline values: CDR1 MNHNY, CDR2 SVGAGI (reference sequence). The CDR3 runs 14 residues. After removal of 0 bases from V and 3 bases from J, the junction contained 1 base not matched to a gene. This CDR3 reads CASSYSQGHTEAFF. The CDR3 DNA reads as TGTGCCAGCAGTTACTCACAGGGGCACACTGAAGCTTTCTTT.

The rearrangement joins TRBV2 to TRBJ2-7; TRBD1 might be the D (6 bases). V lost 7 bases and J lost 4, with 14 bases in between. Germline CDR1 and CDR2: SNHLY and FYNNEI. There are 13 residues in the CDR3. The CDR3 here is CASNGRTDYEQYF. CDR3 coding DNA: TGTGCCAGCAATGGTAGGACAGATTACGAGCAGTACTTC.

V usage is TRBV10-3 and J usage is TRBJ1-1; TRBD1 might be the D (6 bases). CDR3 length equals 14 residues. Trimming took 6 bases from V and 2 from J, leaving 13 bases between them. Germline values: CDR1 ENHRY, CDR2 SYGVKD. CDR3 sequence reads: CAIRAGQPNTEAFF. CDR3 DNA: TGTGCCATCAGAGCGGGACAACCAAACACTGAAGCTTTCTTT.

The rearrangement links TRBV2 to TRBJ1-5; unclear D gene. This CDR3 is built from 15 residues. V lost 2 bases, J lost 4 bases, and 12 bases lay in between. Germline CDR1 SNHLY, CDR2 FYNNEI. Here the CDR3 DNA reads TGTGCCAGCAGTGAATTAGCACTTTTTAATCAGCCCCAGCATTTT. This translates into CASSELALFNQPQHF.

The genes are TRBV18 and TRBJ1-1, with 8 bases identical to TRBD1. The CDR3 runs to 17 residues. Germline V CDR1 and CDR2: KGHSH, LQKENI. V lost 2 bases and J lost 5; bases outside the gene matches: 13. CDR3 DNA: TGTGCCAGCTCACCAAGAGTGGGAACAGGGGGAGAGACTGAAGCTTTCTTT. Encoded protein: CASSPRVGTGGETEAFF.

This chain links TRBV25-1 with TRBJ2-7, with TRBD1 identical over 9 bases. This CDR3 region has 13 residues. Germline CDR1 and CDR2: MGHDK and SYGVNS. The ends lost 6 bases at V and 6 bases at J; junction bases unmatched: 6. The CDR3 DNA sequence: TGTGCCAGCAGAGGACAGGGGAGGGTCGAGCAGTACTTC. It specifies CASRGQGRVEQYF.